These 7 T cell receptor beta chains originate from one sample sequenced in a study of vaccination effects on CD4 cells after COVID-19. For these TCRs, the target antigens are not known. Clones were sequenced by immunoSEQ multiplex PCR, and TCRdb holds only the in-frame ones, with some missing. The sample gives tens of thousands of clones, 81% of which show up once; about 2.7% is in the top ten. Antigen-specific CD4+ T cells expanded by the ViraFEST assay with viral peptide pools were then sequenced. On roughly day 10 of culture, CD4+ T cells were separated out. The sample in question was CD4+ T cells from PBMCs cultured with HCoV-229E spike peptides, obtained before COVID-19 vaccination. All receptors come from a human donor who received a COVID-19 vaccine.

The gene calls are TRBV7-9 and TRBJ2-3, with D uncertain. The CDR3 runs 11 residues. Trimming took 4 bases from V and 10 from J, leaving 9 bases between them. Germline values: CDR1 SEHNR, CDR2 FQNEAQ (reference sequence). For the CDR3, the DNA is TGTGCCAGCAGCTCGGGTCATTCGCAGTATTTT. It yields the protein CASSSGHSQYF. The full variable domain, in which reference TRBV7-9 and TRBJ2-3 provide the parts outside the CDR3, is DTGVSQNPRHKITKRGQNVTFRCDPISEHNRLYWYRQTLGQGPEFLTYFQNEAQLEKSRLLSDRFSAERPKGSFSTLEIQRTEQGDSAMYLCASSSGHSQYFGPGTRLTVL.

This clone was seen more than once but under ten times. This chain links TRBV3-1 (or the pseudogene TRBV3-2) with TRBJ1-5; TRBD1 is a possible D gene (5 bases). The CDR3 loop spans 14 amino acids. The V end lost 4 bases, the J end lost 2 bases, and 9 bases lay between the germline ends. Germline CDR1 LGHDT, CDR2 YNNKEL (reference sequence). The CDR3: CASSPRGGNQPQHF. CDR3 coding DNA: TGTGCCAGCAGCCCGCGGGGGGGCAATCAGCCCCAGCATTTT.

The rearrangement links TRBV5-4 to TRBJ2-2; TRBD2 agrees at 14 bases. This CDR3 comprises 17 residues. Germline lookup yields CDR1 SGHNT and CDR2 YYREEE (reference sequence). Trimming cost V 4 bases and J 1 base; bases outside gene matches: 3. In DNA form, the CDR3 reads TGTGCCAGCAGCGGGGGACTAGCGGGGGTGAACACCGGGGAGCTGTTTTTT. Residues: CASSGGLAGVNTGELFF.

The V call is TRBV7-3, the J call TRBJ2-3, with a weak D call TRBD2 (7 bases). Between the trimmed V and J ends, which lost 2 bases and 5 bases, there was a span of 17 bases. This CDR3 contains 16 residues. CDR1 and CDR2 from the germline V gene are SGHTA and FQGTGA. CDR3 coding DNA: TGTGCCAGCAGCTTAGCGGGGGCGCCCCCGGAAGATACGCAGTATTTT. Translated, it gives CASSLAGAPPEDTQYF.

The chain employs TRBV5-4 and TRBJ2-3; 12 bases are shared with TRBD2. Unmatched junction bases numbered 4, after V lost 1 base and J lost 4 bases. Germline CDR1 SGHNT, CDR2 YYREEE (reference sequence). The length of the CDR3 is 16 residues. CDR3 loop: CASSLPSGGAADTQYF. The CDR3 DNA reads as TGTGCCAGCAGCTTGCCTAGCGGGGGGGCCGCAGATACGCAGTATTTT.

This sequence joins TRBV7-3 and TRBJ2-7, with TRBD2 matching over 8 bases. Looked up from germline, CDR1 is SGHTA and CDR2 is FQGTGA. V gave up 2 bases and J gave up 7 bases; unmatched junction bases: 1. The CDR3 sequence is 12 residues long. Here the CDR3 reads CASSLRGGEQYV. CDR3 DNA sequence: TGTGCCAGCAGCTTACGGGGGGGGGAGCAGTACGTC.

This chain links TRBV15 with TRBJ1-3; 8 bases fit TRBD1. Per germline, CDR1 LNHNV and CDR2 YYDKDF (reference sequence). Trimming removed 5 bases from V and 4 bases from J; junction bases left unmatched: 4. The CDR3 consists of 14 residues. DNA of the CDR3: TGTGCCACCAGCCGGACAGGGCGCGGAAACACCATATATTTT. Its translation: CATSRTGRGNTIYF.